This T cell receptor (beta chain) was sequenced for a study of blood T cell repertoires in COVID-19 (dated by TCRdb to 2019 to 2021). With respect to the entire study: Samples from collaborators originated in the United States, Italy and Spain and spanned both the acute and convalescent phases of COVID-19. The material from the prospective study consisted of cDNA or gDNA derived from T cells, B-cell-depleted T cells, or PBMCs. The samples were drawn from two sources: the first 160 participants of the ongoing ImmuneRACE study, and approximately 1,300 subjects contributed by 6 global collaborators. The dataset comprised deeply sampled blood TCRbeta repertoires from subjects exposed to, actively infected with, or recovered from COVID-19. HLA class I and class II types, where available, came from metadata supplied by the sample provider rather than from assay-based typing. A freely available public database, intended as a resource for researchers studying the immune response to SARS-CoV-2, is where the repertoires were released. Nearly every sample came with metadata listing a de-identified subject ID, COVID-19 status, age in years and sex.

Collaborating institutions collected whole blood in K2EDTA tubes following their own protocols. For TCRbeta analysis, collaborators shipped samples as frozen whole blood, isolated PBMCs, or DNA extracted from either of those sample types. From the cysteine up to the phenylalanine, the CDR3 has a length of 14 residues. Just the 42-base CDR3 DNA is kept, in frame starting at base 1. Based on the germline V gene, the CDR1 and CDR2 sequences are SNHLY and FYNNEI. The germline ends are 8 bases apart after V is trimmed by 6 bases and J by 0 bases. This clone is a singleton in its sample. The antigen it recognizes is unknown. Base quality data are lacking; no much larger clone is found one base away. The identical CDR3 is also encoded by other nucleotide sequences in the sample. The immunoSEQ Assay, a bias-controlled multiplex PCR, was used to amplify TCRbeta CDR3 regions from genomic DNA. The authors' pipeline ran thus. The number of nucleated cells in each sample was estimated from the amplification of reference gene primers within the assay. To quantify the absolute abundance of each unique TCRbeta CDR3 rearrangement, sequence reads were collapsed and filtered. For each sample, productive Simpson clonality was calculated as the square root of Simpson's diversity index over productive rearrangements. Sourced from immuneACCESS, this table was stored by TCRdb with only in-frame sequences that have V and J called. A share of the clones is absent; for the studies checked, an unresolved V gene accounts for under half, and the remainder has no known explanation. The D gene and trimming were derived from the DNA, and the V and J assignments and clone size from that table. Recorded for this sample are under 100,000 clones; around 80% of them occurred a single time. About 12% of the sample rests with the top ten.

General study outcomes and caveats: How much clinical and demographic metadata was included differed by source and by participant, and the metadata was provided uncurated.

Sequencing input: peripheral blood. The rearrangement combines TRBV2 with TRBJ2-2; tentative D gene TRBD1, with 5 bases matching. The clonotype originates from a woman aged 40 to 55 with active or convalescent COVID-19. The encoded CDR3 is CASRDRPNTGELFF. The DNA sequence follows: TGTGCCAGCAGAGACAGACCGAACACCGGGGAGCTGTTTTTT.